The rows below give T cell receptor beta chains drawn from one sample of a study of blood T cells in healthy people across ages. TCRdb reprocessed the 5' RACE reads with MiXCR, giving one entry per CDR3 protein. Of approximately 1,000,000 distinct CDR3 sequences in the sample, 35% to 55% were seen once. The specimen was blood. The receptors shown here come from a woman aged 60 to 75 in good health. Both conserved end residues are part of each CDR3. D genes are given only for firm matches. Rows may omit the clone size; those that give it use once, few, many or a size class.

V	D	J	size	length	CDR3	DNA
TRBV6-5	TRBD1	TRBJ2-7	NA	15	CASSWSGTGLYEQYF	TGTGCCAGCAGTTGGTCCGGGACAGGGCTCTACGAGCAGTACTTC
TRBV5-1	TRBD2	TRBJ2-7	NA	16	CASSLSSGKDSYEQYF	TGCGCCAGCAGCTTATCTAGCGGGAAAGACTCCTACGAGCAGTACTTC
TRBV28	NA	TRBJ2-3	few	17	CASSSVTDNWGTDTQYF	TGTGCCAGCAGTTCGGTGACAGACAACTGGGGGACAGATACGCAGTATTTT
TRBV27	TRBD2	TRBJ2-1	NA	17	CASSRGLAGVAYNEQFF	TGTGCCAGCAGTCGAGGACTAGCGGGAGTGGCCTACAATGAGCAGTTCTTC
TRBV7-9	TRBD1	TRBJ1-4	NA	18	CASTPGDRGPSTNEKLFF	TGTGCCAGCACTCCCGGGGACAGGGGGCCATCAACTAATGAAAAACTGTTTTTT
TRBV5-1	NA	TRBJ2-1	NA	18	CASSLGGGLAANCVEQFF	TGCGCCAGCAGCTTGGGGGGGGGCCTAGCGGCGAACTGTGTCGAGCAGTTCTTC
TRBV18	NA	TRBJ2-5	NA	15	CVSSFRETFQETQYF	TGTGTCAGCTCATTCCGAGAGACCTTCCAAGAGACCCAGTACTTC
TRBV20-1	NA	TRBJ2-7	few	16	CSARALPFGTRQEQYF	TGCAGTGCTAGAGCCCTCCCTTTCGGGACACGCCAAGAGCAGTACTTC
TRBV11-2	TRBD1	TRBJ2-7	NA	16	CASSLVGQGFSYEQYF	TGTGCCAGCAGCTTAGTGGGACAGGGTTTTTCCTACGAGCAGTACTTC
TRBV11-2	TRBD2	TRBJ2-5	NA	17	CASSLDGRLAGSETQYF	TGTGCCAGCAGCTTAGACGGTCGGCTAGCGGGTAGTGAGACCCAGTACTTC
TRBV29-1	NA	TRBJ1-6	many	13	CSVDNGPNSPLHF	TGCAGCGTTGATAACGGACCAAATTCACCCCTCCACTTT
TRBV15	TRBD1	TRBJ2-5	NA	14	CATAPGQGSETQYF	TGTGCCACGGCCCCCGGACAGGGGTCCGAGACCCAGTACTTC
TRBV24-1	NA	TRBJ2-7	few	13	CATSDGDTHEQYF	TGTGCCACCAGTGATGGGGACACCCACGAGCAGTACTTC
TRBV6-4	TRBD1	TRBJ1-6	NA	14	CANWTGDRNSPLHF	TGTGCCAACTGGACCGGGGACAGAAATTCACCCCTCCACTTT
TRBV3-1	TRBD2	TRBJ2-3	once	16	CASSQTSGSGTDTQYF	TGTGCCAGCAGCCAAACTAGCGGGAGCGGCACAGATACGCAGTATTTT
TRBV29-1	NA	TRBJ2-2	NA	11	CSVEWAGKLFF	TGCAGCGTTGAATGGGCAGGGAAGCTGTTTTTT
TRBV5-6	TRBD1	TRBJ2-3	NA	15	CASSFWTGGTDTQYF	TGTGCCAGCAGCTTTTGGACAGGGGGCACAGATACGCAGTATTTT
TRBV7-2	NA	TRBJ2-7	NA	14	CASSSGLDSYEQYF	TGTGCCAGCAGCTCGGGACTGGATAGCTACGAGCAGTACTTC
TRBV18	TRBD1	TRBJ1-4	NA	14	CASSQGTGNEKLFF	TGTGCCAGCTCACAAGGGACAGGGAATGAAAAACTGTTTTTT
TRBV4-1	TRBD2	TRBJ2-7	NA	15	CASSQVDGGENEQYF	TGCGCCAGCAGCCAAGTGGACGGGGGGGAAAACGAGCAGTACTTC
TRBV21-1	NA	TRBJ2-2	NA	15	CASRAGQGNTGELFF	TGTGCCAGCAGGGCCGGACAGGGCAACACCGGGGAGCTGTTTTTT
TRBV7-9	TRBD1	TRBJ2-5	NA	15	CASSPTRTGQETQYF	TGTGCCAGCAGCCCTACCCGGACAGGCCAAGAGACCCAGTACTTC
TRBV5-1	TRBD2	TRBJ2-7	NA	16	CASSPGLAGATDEQYF	TGCGCCAGCAGCCCCGGACTAGCGGGAGCCACAGACGAGCAGTACTTC
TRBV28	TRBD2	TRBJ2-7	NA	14	CASSKLAPTYEQYF	TGTGCCAGCAGTAAACTAGCGCCGACCTACGAGCAGTACTTC
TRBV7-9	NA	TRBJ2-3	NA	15	CASNRVSANTDTQYF	TGTGCCAGCAATCGGGTGTCAGCAAACACAGATACGCAGTATTTT
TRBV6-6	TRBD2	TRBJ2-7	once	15	CASSFGSGSINEQYF	TGTGCCAGCAGTTTTGGTAGCGGGAGTATAAACGAGCAGTACTTC
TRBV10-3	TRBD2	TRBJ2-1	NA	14	CAIRSSGSRNEQFF	TGTGCCATCAGGTCTAGCGGGAGTAGGAATGAGCAGTTCTTC
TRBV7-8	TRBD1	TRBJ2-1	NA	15	CASSLRQGVGNEQFF	TGTGCCAGCAGCTTACGACAGGGTGTAGGCAATGAGCAGTTCTTC
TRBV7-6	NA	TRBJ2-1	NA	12	CASSLREGEQFF	TGTGCCAGCAGCTTACGTGAGGGTGAGCAGTTCTTC
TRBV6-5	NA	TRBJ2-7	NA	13	CASSYVWRDEQYF	TGTGCCAGCAGTTATGTGTGGCGGGACGAGCAGTACTTC
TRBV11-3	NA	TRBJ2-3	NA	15	CASSSRGPGTDTQYF	TGTGCCAGCAGCTCCCGTGGGCCTGGCACAGATACGCAGTATTTT
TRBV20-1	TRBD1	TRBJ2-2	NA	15	CSARVQTGGTGELFF	TGCAGTGCTAGGGTTCAGACAGGGGGTACCGGGGAGCTGTTTTTT
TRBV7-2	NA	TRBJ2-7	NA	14	CASSSQGGPYEQYF	TGTGCCAGCAGCTCGCAGGGGGGTCCCTACGAGCAGTACTTC
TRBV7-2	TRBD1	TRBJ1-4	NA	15	CASSKQGAANEKLFF	TGTGCCAGCAGCAAGCAGGGGGCGGCTAATGAAAAACTGTTTTTT
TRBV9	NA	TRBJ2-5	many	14	CASKSQGFGETQYF	TGTGCCAGCAAGTCTCAGGGATTCGGAGAGACCCAGTACTTC
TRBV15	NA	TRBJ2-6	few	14	CATSIGSGANVLTF	TGTGCCACCTCCATCGGTTCTGGGGCCAACGTCCTGACTTTC
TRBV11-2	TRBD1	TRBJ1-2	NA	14	CASSFEQGTGGYTF	TGTGCCAGCAGCTTCGAACAGGGGACGGGTGGCTACACCTTC
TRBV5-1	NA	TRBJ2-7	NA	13	CASSLKGIYEQYF	TGCGCCAGCAGCTTGAAGGGAATCTACGAGCAGTACTTC
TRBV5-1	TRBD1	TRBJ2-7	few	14	CASSLRDRGPEQYF	TGCGCCAGCAGCTTGCGGGACAGGGGGCCTGAGCAGTACTTC
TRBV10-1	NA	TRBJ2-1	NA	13	CASSSGLENEQFF	TGCGCCAGCAGTTCCGGACTGGAAAATGAGCAGTTCTTC
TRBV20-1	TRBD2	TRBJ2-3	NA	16	CSTSETSGSLTDTQYF	TGCAGTACTAGTGAAACTAGCGGGAGCCTCACAGATACACAGTATTTT
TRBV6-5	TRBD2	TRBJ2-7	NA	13	CASSYGTTCEQYF	TGTGCCAGCAGTTACGGGACTACCTGCGAGCAGTACTTC
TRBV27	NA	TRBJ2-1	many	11	CASSLLSEQFF	TGTGCCAGCAGTTTATTGTCCGAGCAGTTCTTC
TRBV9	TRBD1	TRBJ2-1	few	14	CASSPGDRYNEQFF	TGTGCCAGCAGCCCCGGGGACAGATACAATGAGCAGTTCTTC
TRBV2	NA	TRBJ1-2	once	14	CASSEEGRNYGYTF	TGTGCCAGCAGTGAAGAGGGGCGGAACTATGGCTACACCTTC
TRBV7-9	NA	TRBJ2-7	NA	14	CASSFGMTLDEQYF	TGTGCCAGCAGCTTTGGCATGACACTGGACGAGCAGTACTTC
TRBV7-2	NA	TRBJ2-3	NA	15	CASSLAAVSTDTQYF	TGTGCCAGCAGCTTAGCCGCGGTTAGCACAGATACGCAGTATTTT
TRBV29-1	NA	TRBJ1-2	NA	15	CSVGSGVAAGYGYTF	TGCAGCGTTGGGTCGGGGGTGGCTGCTGGGTATGGCTACACCTTC
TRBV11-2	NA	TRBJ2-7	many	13	CASSFPGSDEQYF	TGTGCCAGCAGCTTTCCAGGGTCGGACGAGCAGTACTTC
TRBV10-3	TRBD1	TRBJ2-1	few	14	CAISGGQGNNEQFF	TGTGCCATCAGTGGAGGACAGGGAAACAATGAGCAGTTCTTC
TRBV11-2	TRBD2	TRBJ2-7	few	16	CASSPLAGGPSYEQYF	TGTGCCAGCAGCCCCCTAGCGGGAGGGCCGTCCTACGAGCAGTACTTC
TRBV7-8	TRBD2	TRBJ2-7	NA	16	CASSFRLAGLPSEQYF	TGTGCCAGCAGCTTTAGGTTAGCGGGACTCCCATCCGAGCAGTACTTC
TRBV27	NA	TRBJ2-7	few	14	CASSLWGVEDEQYF	TGTGCCAGCAGTCTTTGGGGGGTGGAGGACGAGCAGTACTTC
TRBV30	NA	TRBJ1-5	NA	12	CAWGEGSAPQHF	TGTGCCTGGGGAGAGGGGTCGGCGCCCCAGCATTTT
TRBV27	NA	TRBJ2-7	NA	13	CASRSKRNYEQYF	TGTGCCAGCAGGAGTAAGAGAAACTACGAGCAGTACTTC
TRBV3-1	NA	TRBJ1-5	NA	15	CASSQGVASNQPQHF	TGTGCCAGCAGCCAAGGGGTGGCGAGCAATCAGCCCCAGCATTTT
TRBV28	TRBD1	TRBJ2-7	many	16	CASSSTRQGFSYEQYF	TGTGCCAGCAGTTCCACAAGACAGGGTTTTAGTTACGAGCAGTACTTC
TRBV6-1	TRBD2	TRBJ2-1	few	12	CAVSPSGRLVFF	TGTGCCGTCTCTCCTAGCGGGAGGTTGGTGTTCTTC
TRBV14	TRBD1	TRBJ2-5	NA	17	CASSHSRGQGARETQYF	TGTGCCAGCAGCCACTCACGGGGACAGGGGGCACGAGAGACCCAGTACTTC
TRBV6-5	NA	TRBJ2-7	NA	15	CARSYSTEGGAEQYF	TGTGCCCGCAGTTACTCGACCGAGGGAGGCGCCGAGCAGTACTTC